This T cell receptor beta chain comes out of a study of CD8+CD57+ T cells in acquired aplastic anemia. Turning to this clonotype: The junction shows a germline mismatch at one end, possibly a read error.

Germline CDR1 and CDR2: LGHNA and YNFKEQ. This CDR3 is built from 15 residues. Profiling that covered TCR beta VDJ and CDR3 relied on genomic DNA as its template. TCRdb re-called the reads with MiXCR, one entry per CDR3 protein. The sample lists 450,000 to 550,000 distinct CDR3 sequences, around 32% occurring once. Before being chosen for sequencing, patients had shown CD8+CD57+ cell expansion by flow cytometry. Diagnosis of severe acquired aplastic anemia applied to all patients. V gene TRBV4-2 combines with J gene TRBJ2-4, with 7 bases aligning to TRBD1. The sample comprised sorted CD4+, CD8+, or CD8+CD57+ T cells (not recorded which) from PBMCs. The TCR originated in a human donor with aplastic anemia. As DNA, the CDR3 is TGTGCCAGCAGCCAAGTAAGGGACAGCCTCAACACTCAGTACTTC. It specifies CASSQVRDSLNTQYF.